This TCR beta chain was captured in a study of OX40 agonist ivuxolimab in advanced cancers. Across the study: From roughly 23 to 90 years was the age range, with a mean of around 56 years, and approximately 84% were male. Prior therapy, whether anti-PD-1, anti-PD-L1 or anti-CTLA-4, was allowed, and approximately 37% had some. Study observations and caveats: The expanded peripheral T cells' antigen specificity was not determined.

To note about this clone: The antigen remains unidentified.

The table came from immunoSEQ multiplex PCR; TCRdb's copy has only in-frame clones and leaves some out. This table holds roughly 87,000 clones, 80% to 95% found once. This TCR was recovered from an adult with an advanced solid tumor such as melanoma, head and neck, liver or kidney cancer. The sequences come from CD4+ or CD8+ T cells sorted from blood, collected in a trial of the OX40 agonist ivuxolimab.

CDR3 nucleotides: TGTGCCAGCAGCGTAGGAGGAGACAGTGCCCTCTATGGCTACACCTTC. Translating it yields CASSVGGDSALYGYTF. This rearrangement joins TRBV9 to TRBJ1-2; weak D call: TRBD1 (5 bases). V gave up 0 bases and J gave up 4 bases, with 16 bases separating them. Germline V gene data show CDR1 as SGDLS and CDR2 as YYNGEE. The CDR3 loop spans 16 amino acids.